This TCR beta chain was observed in a study of human versus mouse CDR3 diversity and MHC coevolution. Whole-study context: immunoSEQ was reported to reach one in 200,000 T cells sensitivity.

Only in-frame clones appear in the TCRdb table, and some are missing; sequencing was by immunoSEQ multiplex PCR. Of tens of thousands of clones in the sample, roughly 95% were seen once. This CDR3 is built from 10 residues. V lost 8 bases to trimming and J lost 5 bases, with 9 bases between them. Germline-derived CDR1 and CDR2 are GTSNPN and SVGIG (reference sequence). Sequenced sample: naive CD4+ T cells from blood. Subset defined: CD45RO-negative CD62L-positive naive CD4 T cells. The chain has TRBV30 and TRBJ1-1; D unclear. This clonotype was obtained from a person between 25 and 70 years old in good health. CDR3 sequence (DNA): TGTGCCGCTAGAGGGACTGAAGCTTTCTTT. Amino acids: CAARGTEAFF.